This section outlines one TCR beta chain sequence together with its context. This receptor's antigen is unknown. The input lacks base qualities; no much larger clone sits a single base away. Receptors were amplified or captured by RACE. The sequencer listed for this sample is NextSeq 500. During library preparation, unique molecular identifiers were attached to individual cDNA molecules so that TCRs could be counted quantitatively and reproducibly. For every blood RNA sample, sequencing covered both the TCR alpha and TCR beta chains. The authors processed their data as follows. A median of roughly 98,000 TCRs per sample was observed, with a range of roughly 23,224 to 750,000. V, J and CDR3 annotation of the TCR reads was performed with the Decombinator software suite. To make PS versus PT1 abundance plots, every sample was subsampled to the same number of TCRs (28,000). Expanded TCRs were defined as absent before sensitization and observed at least eight times at the 2-week time point. In TCRdb, the public reads were trimmed at Q25 with fastp and aligned with MiXCR, with productive beta chains retained. Duplicate CDR3 protein sequences are folded into a single record with the most common DNA and genes. TCRdb's processing, not the authors', yielded these V and J calls. This sample gives about 120,000 distinct CDR3 sequences in total; about 13% of them show up just once. The biggest ten clones account for about 0.85% of the sample.

The time point label for this specimen denotes: patch test 1, 2 weeks after DPC sensitization. The treatment or condition label here, explained by the study, means: therapeutic diphenylcyclopropenone sensitization with weekly scalp DPC. At each patch-test visit, blood was drawn before the patch test was applied. To be eligible, patients had to be aged 18 to 70, diagnosed with alopecia and judged suitable for DPC therapy, while pregnant patients were excluded. Total RNA was extracted from unfractionated whole blood collected in Tempus Blood RNA tubes. These data belong to a study of human T cells and chemical hapten exposure (dated by TCRdb to 2020 to 2022). At the level of the whole study: For sensitization, 2% DPC in acetone was applied to a 2 cm by 2 cm area of upper inner arm skin. Weekly therapeutic DPC doses were additionally applied to the scalp of patients throughout the roughly 23-week study period. Patch testing on the upper back used Finn chambers containing 0.01% DPC, with scoring done after 6 days according to International Contact Dermatitis Research Group standards. Most of the patients in the cohort were female, and the cohort covered alopecia areata with under or over 50% scalp involvement, alopecia totalis and alopecia universalis. The libraries were sequenced as a pool, and the TCR yield per sample differed mostly because of small variations in library volumes within the pool. Peripheral blood TCR repertoire changes were tracked in vivo in alopecia patients during primary and secondary sensitization to the hapten diphenylcyclopropenone (DPC). Blood samples were taken from patients before sensitization (week 0) and at 2, 6 and about 24 weeks after DPC sensitization. For TCR sequencing, blood came from 25 to 35 alopecia patients at anywhere from one to four time points (pre-sensitization, 2, 6 and 24 weeks).

From its cysteine to its phenylalanine, the CDR3 spans 15 amino acids. Only the CDR3 part of the read is kept: 45 bases, read in frame from the first base. The germline V gene sets CDR1 to SQVTM and CDR2 to ANQGSEA. Ends trimmed: V by 5 bases, J by 2 bases; bases unmatched to a gene: 7. Paper-wide results and their limitations: All patients had alopecia, a presumed autoimmune disease, so their immune response might differ from that of healthy individuals. Repeated subsampling changed both the strength of the expansion versus patch-test correlation and the threshold at which the correlation became significant. Significantly more large CDR3 similarity clusters were formed by expanded TCRs than by pre-sensitization or healthy control sets, consistent with antigen-driven responses. The number of TCRs above 1 in 1000 frequency did not change with DPC sensitization; there was no evidence of global repertoire structure alterations. A positive correlation was found between the number of PT1 expanded TCRs and patch test score, with significance reached at thresholds 8, 16 and 32 but not 4.

Rearrangement joined TRBV29-1 to TRBJ2-2, and 8 junction bases match TRBD2. The clonotype originates from a man between 18 and 29 years old with alopecia areata. Some clones in this sample may be carry-over from other donors' samples. The source was whole blood, collected in connection with sensitization to the hapten diphenylcyclopropenone (DPC). The DNA is as follows: TGCAGCGTTCAGGCGGGGGGCTTCAACACCGGGGAGCTGTTTTTT. Translated, it reads CSVQAGGFNTGELFF.